Listed here are 10 T cell receptor beta chains from one sample, sequenced in a study of brain T cells in children with intractable seizures. Sequencing was limited to surgery cases with top T cell transcript signatures in brain tissue. Using immunoSEQ multiplex PCR, the repertoire was profiled, and TCRdb retains in-frame clones only, with some absent. Of some 2,400 clones listed, roughly 84% were seen once; the top ten hold about 10%. This sample comprised resected brain tissue, obtained at surgery. These receptors came from a boy under two years old with hemimegalencephaly and intractable seizures.

This chain uses TRBV4-2 with TRBJ1-3; tentatively, D is TRBD1 (6 bases). Between the trimmed V and J ends, which lost 0 bases and 4 bases, there was a span of 10 bases. This CDR3 region has 15 residues. The germline gives CDR1 LGHNA, CDR2 YNFKEQ. In DNA form, the CDR3 reads TGTGCCAGCAGCCAAGAAGGGGGATCCGGAAACACCATATATTTT. This encodes CASSQEGGSGNTIYF.

V gene TRBV13 combines with J gene TRBJ1-1; 8 bases are a match to TRBD1. After removal of 1 base from V and 3 bases from J, the junction contained 10 bases not matched to a gene. Germline loops: CDR1 PRHDT, CDR2 FYEKMQ (reference sequence). CDR3 length: 17 residues. The CDR3 sequence is CASSLARQGFRDTEAFF. The DNA of the CDR3 is TGTGCCAGCAGCTTAGCAAGACAGGGGTTTAGGGACACTGAAGCTTTCTTT.

This chain links TRBV6-6 with TRBJ2-7; 7 bases map to TRBD2. CDR1 and CDR2 (germline): MNHNY, SVGAGI (reference sequence). The CDR3 covers 14 residues. The V gene end was trimmed by 0 bases and the J gene end by 3 bases; junction bases not matched to a gene: 2. CDR3 residues: CASSYSGGGYEQYF. Here the CDR3 DNA reads TGTGCCAGCAGTTACTCGGGCGGGGGCTACGAGCAGTACTTC.

V and J are TRBV5-1 and TRBJ1-6, with TRBD1 matching over 8 bases. CDR1 and CDR2 (germline): SGHRS, YFSETQ. This CDR3 is built from 14 residues. The junction had 0 bases not matched to a gene; V was cut back by 0 bases and J by 7 bases. The CDR3 reads CASSLDRGNSPLHF. CDR3 DNA: TGCGCCAGCAGCTTGGACAGGGGGAATTCACCCCTCCACTTT.

The rearrangement links TRBV4-1 to TRBJ2-3; TRBD1 or TRBD2 may be the D gene (5 bases each). Germline V gives CDR1 MGHRA, CDR2 YSYEKL. V was clipped by 0 bases and J by 0 bases, with 7 bases between them. This CDR3 is 15 amino acids long. The chain's CDR3 is CASSQEGTSTDTQYF. As DNA, the CDR3 is TGCGCCAGCAGCCAAGAGGGGACGAGCACAGATACGCAGTATTTT.

This chain joins TRBV2 and TRBJ1-5, with TRBD1 as a possible D gene (6 bases). CDR3 size: 16 residues. Looked up from germline, CDR1 is SNHLY and CDR2 is FYNNEI. The germline V and J ends were trimmed by 6 bases and 2 bases, with 17 bases remaining between them. In DNA, the CDR3 is TGTGCCAGCAGGCCCACAGGGTATGGCGGCAATCAGCCCCAGCATTTT. Amino acid sequence: CASRPTGYGGNQPQHF.

This chain links TRBV4-2 with TRBJ2-5; TRBD1 aligns across 9 bases. The germline V gene has CDR1 LGHNA and CDR2 YNFKEQ. The CDR3 runs to 15 residues. After removal of 5 bases from V and 5 bases from J, the junction contained 9 bases not matched to a gene. In DNA, the CDR3 is TGTGCCAGCAGCGGGAACAGGGGGCCCGTGGAGACCCAGTACTTC. This codes for CASSGNRGPVETQYF.

V usage is TRBV27 and J usage is TRBJ1-1; D is undetermined. The germline CDR1 and CDR2 sequences are MNHEY and SMNVEV (reference sequence). The CDR3 loop spans 14 amino acids. Trimming pared 5 bases from V and 1 base from J, leaving 11 bases between. The CDR3 reads CASSTLGWNTEAFF. For the CDR3, the DNA is TGTGCCAGCAGTACACTCGGCTGGAACACTGAAGCTTTCTTT.

This chain uses TRBV27 with TRBJ1-6; unclear D gene. The CDR3 has 13 residues. V dropped 1 base and J dropped 7 bases, with 5 bases sitting between them. Germline V CDR1 and CDR2: MNHEY, SMNVEV (reference sequence). The CDR3: CASSLWENSPLHF. In nucleotides, the CDR3 is TGTGCCAGCAGTTTATGGGAGAATTCACCCCTCCACTTT.

The chain uses TRBV4-3 and TRBJ1-1, with a possible D match to TRBD1 (5 bases). Germline-derived CDR1 and CDR2 are LGHNA and YSLEER. CDR3 length equals 15 residues. V was pared by 4 bases and J by 2 bases, with 14 bases between. CDR3 coding DNA: TGCGCCAGCAGCCGGTACGACAGCCCTAACACTGAAGCTTTCTTT. This gives the protein CASSRYDSPNTEAFF.